The 32 T cell receptor beta chains in this list originate from one sample, sequenced in a study of vaccination and CD4 T cells after COVID-19. The Oncomine TCR Beta short-read assay was what sequenced the DNA obtained from cultured CD4+ T cells. Each CDR3 protein is one row after TCRdb ran MiXCR on the PCR reads. The data show some 14,000 distinct CDR3 sequences, over 50% seen once. Treatment noted: approximately 9-day PBMC culture with coronavirus spike peptide pools or control peptides (ViraFEST assay). No antigen has been identified for these receptors. Material: cultured CD4+ T cells from blood, obtained after SARS-CoV-2 vaccination. Receptors were obtained from a human donor with COVID-19.

This chain connects TRBV6-1 to TRBJ2-2, with 12 positions matching TRBD2. V was clipped by 5 bases and J by 0 bases; unmatched bases: 7. Germline loops: CDR1 MNHNS, CDR2 SASEGT. The CDR3 is 18 residues long. This chain's CDR3 is CASSKLTSGGTNTGELFF. The CDR3, as DNA: TGTGCCAGCAGTAAACTGACTAGCGGGGGTACGAACACCGGGGAGCTGTTTTTT.

J is TRBJ1-5 and V is TRBV2; D is unclear. V lost 6 bases, J lost 11 bases, and 14 bases lay in between. The CDR3 has 12 amino acids. Germline lookup yields CDR1 SNHLY and CDR2 FYNNEI. The CDR3 is CASRKDGVAQHF. The CDR3 DNA reads TGTGCCAGCAGGAAAGACGGCGTGGCCCAGCATTTT.

Sample share makes this clonotype large. The CDR3: CSARPGGETQYF. The DNA of the CDR3 is TGCAGTGCTAGGCCGGGTGGCGAGACCCAGTACTTC. This chain links TRBV20-1 with TRBJ2-5; the D is unclear. The germline CDR1 and CDR2 sequences are DFQATT and SNEGSKA (reference sequence). The CDR3 loop spans 12 amino acids. Trimming took off 3 bases at V and 5 bases at J, with 10 bases between the two ends.

The rearrangement joins TRBV7-2 to TRBJ2-7, with D unclear. V lost 4 bases and J lost 1, with 5 bases in between. This CDR3 has 12 residues. Germline lookup yields CDR1 SGHTA and CDR2 FQGNSA. CDR3 amino acids: CASSSSSYEQYF. The DNA for the CDR3 is TGTGCCAGCAGCTCGTCGTCCTACGAGCAGTACTTC.

The chain joins TRBV30 to TRBJ1-5; D remains ambiguous. Trimming removed 3 bases from V and 1 base from J, with 7 bases in between. Germline V CDR1 and CDR2: GTSNPN, SVGIG (reference sequence). This CDR3 is built from 13 residues. The CDR3 sequence: CAWRRASNQPQHF. Here the CDR3 DNA reads TGTGCCTGGAGACGGGCGAGCAATCAGCCCCAGCATTTT.

The chain has TRBV28 and TRBJ2-7; 9 bases line up with TRBD1. The V and J ends lost 6 bases and 0 bases, in that order; junction bases with no gene match: 6. Germline V gene data show CDR1 as MDHEN and CDR2 as SYDVKM. This CDR3 comprises 15 residues. The CDR3 here is CASRHDRGSSYEQYF. In DNA form, the CDR3 reads TGTGCCAGCAGACACGACAGGGGGAGCTCCTACGAGCAGTACTTC.

The chain combines TRBV5-4 with TRBJ2-5; tentative D call: TRBD2 (6 bases). Germline V gene lookup returns CDR1 SGHNT and CDR2 YYREEE (reference sequence). V shed 7 bases and J shed 2 bases, with 21 bases lying between them. The CDR3 consists of 16 residues. CDR3 loop: CASSSGSWNIQETQYF. The CDR3, as DNA: TGTGCCAGCTCATCCGGGAGCTGGAATATACAAGAGACCCAGTACTTC.

This sequence joins TRBV20-1 and TRBJ1-6; D perhaps matches TRBD1 (6 bases). The length of the CDR3 is 15 residues. Germline V lookup: CDR1 DFQATT, CDR2 SNEGSKA (reference sequence). The V gene lost 0 bases and the J gene lost 7 bases, with 13 bases spanning the gap. This CDR3 is CSARDQPQGNSPLHF. For the CDR3, the DNA is TGCAGTGCTAGAGATCAGCCGCAGGGGAATTCACCCCTCCACTTT.

J is TRBJ2-5 and V is TRBV7-2; D might be TRBD1 (6 bases). Trimming took 5 bases from V and 2 from J, leaving 15 bases between them. The CDR3 consists of 15 residues. Germline V gene lookup returns CDR1 SGHTA and CDR2 FQGNSA. CDR3 nucleotides: TGTGCCAGCAGCAAGAAGGGGGAAAGGCAAGAGACCCAGTACTTC. Translated: CASSKKGERQETQYF.

In this sample, this clonotype turned up a few times. V gene TRBV5-4 combines with J gene TRBJ1-2; no firm D call. The CDR3 loop spans 16 amino acids. CDR1 and CDR2 from the germline V gene are SGHNT and YYREEE (reference sequence). V gave up 7 bases and J gave up 0 bases, with 19 bases separating them. DNA for the CDR3: TGTGCCAGCGGACGGGGTAGGGCACAAGCTAACTATGGCTACACCTTC. Its protein is CASGRGRAQANYGYTF.

This clonotype showed up just a few times. The chain uses TRBV7-8 and TRBJ1-3, with D tentatively TRBD1 (6 bases). CDR1 is SGHVS, CDR2 FQNEAQ, per germline. V lost 5 bases and J 0 bases, leaving 11 bases between the germline ends. This CDR3 has 15 amino acids. CDR3 in amino acids: CASSQWDNSGNTIYF. The CDR3 DNA reads TGTGCCAGCAGCCAATGGGACAACTCTGGAAACACCATATATTTT.

The chain links TRBV30 to TRBJ1-3; TRBD1 might be the D (5 bases). This CDR3 is 12 amino acids long. CDR1 GTSNPN and CDR2 SVGIG come from the germline V gene (reference sequence). Trimming cost V 3 bases and J 2 bases, with 5 bases left between them. The CDR3 nucleotides are TGTGCCTGGAGGACAGCTGGAAACACCATATATTTT. Its translation is CAWRTAGNTIYF.

This clonotype was detected only a few times. The rearrangement uses TRBV20-1 and TRBJ2-3, with 11 bases that match TRBD2. Trimming removed 0 bases from V and 7 bases from J; junction bases left unmatched: 6. Looked up from germline, CDR1 is DFQATT and CDR2 is SNEGSKA (reference sequence). The CDR3 loop spans 15 amino acids. In DNA, the CDR3 is TGCAGTGCTAGAGATCTAGCGGGGGGTCGGCATACGCAGTATTTT. Its translation: CSARDLAGGRHTQYF.

The rearrangement links TRBV7-9 to TRBJ1-1, with TRBD1 as a possible D gene (5 bases). Germline CDR1 SEHNR, CDR2 FQNEAQ (reference sequence). There are 13 residues in the CDR3. V lost 4 bases and J lost 9, with 15 bases in between. This CDR3 is CASSSGTGFQAFF. DNA for the CDR3: TGTGCCAGCAGCTCGGGGACCGGATTTCAAGCTTTCTTT.

The chain joins TRBV20-1 to TRBJ2-5, with TRBD2 matching over 8 bases. The V gene end was trimmed by 1 base and the J gene end by 6 bases; junction bases not matched to a gene: 13. CDR1 and CDR2 from the germline V gene are DFQATT and SNEGSKA (reference sequence). CDR3 length: 16 amino acids. The CDR3 sequence: CSARGDGGGNGQTQYF. CDR3 DNA sequence: TGCAGTGCTAGAGGAGACGGGGGGGGCAATGGCCAGACCCAGTACTTC.

This chain connects TRBV6-1 to TRBJ1-5; 7 positions agree with TRBD1. V was pared by 5 bases and J by 7 bases, with 5 bases of the junction left unmatched. The CDR3 spans 13 residues. In germline, CDR1 is MNHNS, CDR2 SASEGT. This chain's CDR3 is CASSLRGLQPQHF. The DNA of the CDR3 is TGTGCCAGCAGTCTCAGGGGGTTACAGCCCCAGCATTTT.

The chain uses TRBV20-1 and TRBJ1-6, with 10 bases that match TRBD1. The germline V gene has CDR1 DFQATT and CDR2 SNEGSKA (reference sequence). The CDR3 is made up of 15 amino acids. V was clipped by 3 bases and J by 8 bases; unmatched bases: 7. The CDR3 region is CSARGRQGAHSPLHF. In nucleotides, the CDR3 is TGCAGTGCTAGGGGACGACAGGGGGCACATTCACCCCTCCACTTT.

The V call is TRBV6-2 or TRBV6-3, the J call TRBJ2-5, with 16 bases lining up with TRBD2. The CDR3 has 17 amino acids. The ends lost 6 bases at V and 4 bases at J; junction bases unmatched: 8. Germline V gene lookup returns CDR1 MNHEY and CDR2 SVGEGT. The CDR3 nucleotides read TGTGCCAGCAGCACCGGGACTAGCGGGGGGGCTCGAGAGACCCAGTACTTC. Residues: CASSTGTSGGARETQYF.

This rearrangement joins TRBV30 to TRBJ1-6, with no clear D. The CDR3 has 13 residues. The V end was cut by 6 bases, the J end by 6 bases, with 12 bases between. CDR1 and CDR2 from the germline V gene are GTSNPN and SVGIG (reference sequence). CDR3 amino acids: CACLPEFNSPLHF. For the CDR3, the DNA is TGTGCCTGTCTTCCTGAGTTTAATTCACCCCTCCACTTT.

This clonotype was detected only a few times. The chain links TRBV7-9 to TRBJ1-2, with D maybe TRBD1 (5 bases). The CDR3 loop spans 12 amino acids. From germline, CDR1 is SEHNR and CDR2 FQNEAQ (reference sequence). V shed 1 base and J shed 8 bases, with 8 bases lying between them. The CDR3 is CASSLGGDGYTF. DNA for the CDR3: TGTGCCAGCAGCTTAGGAGGGGACGGCTACACCTTC.

The rearrangement joins TRBV10-2 to TRBJ1-2; D is undetermined. Trimming removed 7 bases at V and 8 bases at J, with 11 bases between. Germline assignment: CDR1 WSHSY and CDR2 SAAADI. The CDR3 loop spans 11 amino acids. This CDR3 reads CASKVLWGYTF. The DNA of the CDR3 is TGCGCCAGCAAGGTTCTCTGGGGCTACACCTTC.

V usage is TRBV20-1 and J usage is TRBJ2-1, with D perhaps matching TRBD1 or TRBD2 (5 bases each). There are 12 residues in the CDR3. V lost 6 bases and J 6 bases, leaving 12 bases between the germline ends. The germline V gene encodes CDR1 DFQATT and CDR2 SNEGSKA (reference sequence). CDR3 sequence reads: CSAGPGINEQFF. The CDR3 DNA reads as TGCAGTGCGGGACCCGGGATCAATGAGCAGTTCTTC.

This sequence joins TRBV6-1 and TRBJ1-2; D is undetermined. CDR3 length: 10 amino acids. The V end was cut by 6 bases, the J end by 7 bases, with 6 bases between. Germline V CDR1 and CDR2: MNHNS, SASEGT. CDR3 nucleotide sequence: TGTGCCAGCAGCCAAGTTGGCTACACCTTC. Amino acids: CASSQVGYTF.

This chain joins TRBV7-2 and TRBJ2-5; no firm D call. There are 14 residues in the CDR3. V shed 5 bases and J shed 2 bases, with 12 bases lying between them. CDR1 is SGHTA and CDR2 is FQGNSA in the germline V gene. The CDR3 loop reads CASSAAQQQETQYF. DNA for the CDR3: TGTGCCAGCAGCGCCGCACAGCAACAAGAGACCCAGTACTTC.

The genes are TRBV27 and TRBJ2-5; D is perhaps TRBD2 (5 bases). V lost 4 bases, J lost 5 bases, and 17 bases lay in between. This CDR3 contains 15 residues. Germline V gene sequence: CDR1 MNHEY, CDR2 SMNVEV (reference sequence). DNA for the CDR3: TGTGCCAGCAGTTCATACCCGAGGGCGCGGGAGACCCAGTACTTC. It codes for CASSSYPRARETQYF.

The rearrangement uses TRBV24-1 and TRBJ2-1; TRBD2 matches 12 bases. This CDR3 region has 16 residues. Germline trimming cut 5 bases from V and 6 bases from J; bases unmatched to any gene: 7. Germline V gene sequence: CDR1 KGHDR, CDR2 SFDVKD. CDR3 loop: CATSVPSGGAGNEQFF. CDR3 bases: TGTGCCACCAGTGTCCCTAGCGGGGGGGCTGGCAATGAGCAGTTCTTC.

This clonotype was detected a few times. This rearrangement joins TRBV20-1 to TRBJ1-2; 10 nucleotides agree with TRBD1. The CDR3 is 13 amino acids. With 5 bases clipped from V and 3 bases from J, the junction kept 3 bases outside the gene matches. Germline loops: CDR1 DFQATT, CDR2 SNEGSKA (reference sequence). The CDR3 is CSASTGGDYGYTF. CDR3 in DNA: TGCAGTGCTTCGACAGGGGGCGACTATGGCTACACCTTC.

The chain links TRBV6-1 to TRBJ1-2, with D possibly matching TRBD1 (5 bases). The V end lost 6 bases, the J end lost 2 bases, and 19 bases lay between the germline ends. Germline V lookup: CDR1 MNHNS, CDR2 SASEGT. The CDR3 consists of 16 residues. The DNA of the CDR3 is TGTGCCAGCAGACCGGTTGGGGAGGGGATAAACTATGGCTACACCTTC. It specifies CASRPVGEGINYGYTF.

This chain connects TRBV20-1 to TRBJ2-3; D remains unclear. Deletions cut 0 bases from V and 1 base from J, with 11 bases between. From germline, CDR1 is DFQATT and CDR2 SNEGSKA (reference sequence). CDR3 length: 15 amino acids. The CDR3 loop is CSARDVQPRTDTQYF. CDR3 nucleotides: TGCAGTGCTAGAGATGTACAGCCACGCACAGATACGCAGTATTTT.

The rearrangement joins TRBV6-1 to TRBJ2-5, with 9 bases identical to TRBD1. The trim removed 6 bases at V and 4 bases at J, leaving 12 bases unmatched. The germline V gene encodes CDR1 MNHNS and CDR2 SASEGT. The length of the CDR3 is 16 residues. The CDR3 loop reads CASRELQGAAGETQYF. The CDR3 nucleotides are TGTGCCAGCAGGGAACTACAGGGGGCGGCGGGAGAGACCCAGTACTTC.

V and J are TRBV18 and TRBJ2-7, with 10 bases lining up with TRBD1. Trimming at V came to 6 bases and at J to 2 bases, leaving 4 bases not matched to a gene. The CDR3 is made up of 14 amino acids. In germline, CDR1 is KGHSH, CDR2 LQKENI. The CDR3 reads CASSSGQGTYEQYF. CDR3 bases: TGTGCCAGCTCGTCGGGACAGGGGACCTACGAGCAGTACTTC. Together with reference TRBV18 and TRBJ2-7, the CDR3 gives the full variable domain: NAGVMQNPRHLVRRRGQEARLRCSPMKGHSHVYWYRQLPEEGLKFMVYLQKENIIDESGMPKERFSAEFPKEGPSILRIQQVVRGDSAAYFCASSSGQGTYEQYFGPGTRLTVT.

This chain connects TRBV6-1 to TRBJ1-3, with D maybe TRBD1 (5 bases). CDR3 length: 12 amino acids. Trimming stripped 2 bases from V and 8 bases from J, with 7 bases between. Germline V gene data show CDR1 as MNHNS and CDR2 as SASEGT. Here the CDR3 reads CASSESGHTIYF. Here the CDR3 DNA reads TGTGCCAGCAGTGAATCAGGGCACACCATATATTTT.